This T cell receptor beta chain was observed in a study of cytomegalovirus exposure and HLA in healthy donors. Study summary: Later, an analysis reported that the 130 or so validation repertoires had used the same platform as the roughly 720 first-cohort repertoires.

As for this clone: The target antigen is unknown.

CDR3 length: 16 amino acids. Trimming cost V 6 bases and J 2 bases; bases outside gene matches: 3. The V gene's germline CDR1 is SGHRS and CDR2 YFSETQ. Findings of the study overall: Many donors carried some public TCRs, although rarity characterized most TCR sequences. The authors listed 150 to 200 TCR beta chains as cytomegalovirus-associated. The tendency of first-cohort TCR clusters to co-occur in the roughly 130 validation repertoires emerged from a later analysis.

Only in-frame clones appear in the TCRdb table, and some are missing; sequencing was by immunoSEQ multiplex PCR. Among some 68,000 clones listed, around 97% were seen once. The rearrangement uses TRBV5-1 and TRBJ2-6, with 12 bases that match TRBD1. This clonotype was obtained from a young man in good health and CMV-seronegative. The sequenced sample was PBMCs. CDR3 bases: TGCGCCAGCACCGGGACAGGGGGCACTGGGGCCAACGTCCTGACTTTC. The encoded protein is CASTGTGGTGANVLTF.